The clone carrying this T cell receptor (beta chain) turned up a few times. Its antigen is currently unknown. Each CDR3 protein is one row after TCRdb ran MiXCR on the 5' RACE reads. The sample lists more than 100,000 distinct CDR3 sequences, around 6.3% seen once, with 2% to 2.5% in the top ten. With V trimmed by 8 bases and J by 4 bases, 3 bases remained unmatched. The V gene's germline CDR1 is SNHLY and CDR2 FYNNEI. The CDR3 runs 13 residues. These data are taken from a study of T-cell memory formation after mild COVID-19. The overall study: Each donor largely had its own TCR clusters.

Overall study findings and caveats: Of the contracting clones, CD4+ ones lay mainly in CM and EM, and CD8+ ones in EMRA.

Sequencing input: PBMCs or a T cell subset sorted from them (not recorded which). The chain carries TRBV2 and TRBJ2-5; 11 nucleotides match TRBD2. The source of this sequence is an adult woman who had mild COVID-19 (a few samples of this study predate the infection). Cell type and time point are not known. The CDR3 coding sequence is TGTGCCAGCGCACTAGCGGGGGTAGAGACCCAGTACTTC. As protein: CASALAGVETQYF.